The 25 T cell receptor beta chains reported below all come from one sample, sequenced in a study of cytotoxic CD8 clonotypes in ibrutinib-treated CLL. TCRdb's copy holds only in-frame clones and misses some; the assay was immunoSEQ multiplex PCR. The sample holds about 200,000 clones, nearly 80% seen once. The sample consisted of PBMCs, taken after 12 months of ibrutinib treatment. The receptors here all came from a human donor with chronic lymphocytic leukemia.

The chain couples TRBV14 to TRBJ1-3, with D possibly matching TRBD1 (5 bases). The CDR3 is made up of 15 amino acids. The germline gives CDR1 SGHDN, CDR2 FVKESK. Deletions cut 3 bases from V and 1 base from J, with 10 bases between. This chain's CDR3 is CASSQDNKSGNTIYF. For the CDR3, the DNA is TGTGCCAGCAGCCAGGACAATAAATCTGGAAACACCATATATTTT.

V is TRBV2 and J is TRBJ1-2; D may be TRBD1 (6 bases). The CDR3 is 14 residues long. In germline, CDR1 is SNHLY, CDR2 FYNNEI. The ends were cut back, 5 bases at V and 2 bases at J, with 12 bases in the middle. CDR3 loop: CASSFRDKNYGYTF. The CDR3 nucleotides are TGTGCCAGCAGTTTCCGGGACAAGAACTATGGCTACACCTTC.

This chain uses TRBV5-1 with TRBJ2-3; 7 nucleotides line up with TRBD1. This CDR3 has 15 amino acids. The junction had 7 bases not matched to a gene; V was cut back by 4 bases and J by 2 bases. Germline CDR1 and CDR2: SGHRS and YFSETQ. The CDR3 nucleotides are TGCGCCAGCAGCCTACGGGACAGCGCCACAGATACGCAGTATTTT. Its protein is CASSLRDSATDTQYF.

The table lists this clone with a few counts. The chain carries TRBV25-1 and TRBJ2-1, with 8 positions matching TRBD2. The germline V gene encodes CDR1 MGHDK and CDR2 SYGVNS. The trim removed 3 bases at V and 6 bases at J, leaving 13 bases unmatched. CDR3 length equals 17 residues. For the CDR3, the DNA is TGTGCCAGCAGTGAGAAGAAGCGGGAGTTTGGATTCAATGAGCAGTTCTTC. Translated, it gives CASSEKKREFGFNEQFF.

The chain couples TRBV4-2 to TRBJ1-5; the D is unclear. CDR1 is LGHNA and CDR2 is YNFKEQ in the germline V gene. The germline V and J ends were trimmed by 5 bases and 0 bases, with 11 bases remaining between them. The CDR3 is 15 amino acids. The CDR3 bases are TGTGCCAGCAGCTCCCAAGTCGATAGCAATCAGCCCCAGCATTTT. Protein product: CASSSQVDSNQPQHF.

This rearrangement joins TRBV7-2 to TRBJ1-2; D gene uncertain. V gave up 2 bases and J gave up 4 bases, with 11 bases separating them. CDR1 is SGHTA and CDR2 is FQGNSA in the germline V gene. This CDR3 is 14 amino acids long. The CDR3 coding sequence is TGTGCCAGCAGCTTAAGCTTAACGGCCTATGGCTACACCTTC. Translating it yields CASSLSLTAYGYTF.

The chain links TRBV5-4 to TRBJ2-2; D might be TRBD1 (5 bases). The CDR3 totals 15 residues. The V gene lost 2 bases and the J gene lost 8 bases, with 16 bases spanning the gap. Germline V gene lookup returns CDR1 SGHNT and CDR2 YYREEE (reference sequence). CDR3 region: CASSFSAQGGGELFF. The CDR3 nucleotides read TGTGCCAGCAGCTTTTCGGCGCAGGGTGGGGGGGAGCTGTTTTTT.

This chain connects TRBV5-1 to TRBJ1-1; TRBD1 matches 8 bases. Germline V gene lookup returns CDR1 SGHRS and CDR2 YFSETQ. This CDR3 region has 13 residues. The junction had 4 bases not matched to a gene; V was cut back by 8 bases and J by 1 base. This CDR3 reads CASRTGQNTEAFF. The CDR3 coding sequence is TGCGCCAGTCGGACAGGGCAGAACACTGAAGCTTTCTTT. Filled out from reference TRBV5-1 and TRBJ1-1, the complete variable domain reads KAGVTQTPRYLIKTRGQQVTLSCSPISGHRSVSWYQQTPGQGLQFLFEYFSETQRNKGNFPGRFSGRQFSNSRSEMNVSTLELGDSALYLCASRTGQNTEAFFGQGTRLTVV.

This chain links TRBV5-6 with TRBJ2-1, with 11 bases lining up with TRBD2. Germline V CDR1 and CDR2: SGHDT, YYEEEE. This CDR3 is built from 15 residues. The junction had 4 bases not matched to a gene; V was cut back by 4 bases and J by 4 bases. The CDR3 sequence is CASSTGTSGYNEQFF. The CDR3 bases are TGTGCCAGCAGCACCGGGACTAGCGGTTACAATGAGCAGTTCTTC.

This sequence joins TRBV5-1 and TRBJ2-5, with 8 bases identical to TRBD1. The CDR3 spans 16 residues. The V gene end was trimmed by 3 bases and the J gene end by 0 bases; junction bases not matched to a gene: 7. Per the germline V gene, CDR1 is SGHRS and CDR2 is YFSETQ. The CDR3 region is CASSWGQGADQETQYF. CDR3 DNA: TGCGCCAGCAGCTGGGGGCAGGGGGCCGACCAAGAGACCCAGTACTTC.

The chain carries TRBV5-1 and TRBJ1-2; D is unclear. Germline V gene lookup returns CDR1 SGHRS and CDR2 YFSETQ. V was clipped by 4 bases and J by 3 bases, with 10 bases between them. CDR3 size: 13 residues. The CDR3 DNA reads TGCGCCAGCAGCCCATGGACTGACTATGGCTACACCTTC. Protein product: CASSPWTDYGYTF.

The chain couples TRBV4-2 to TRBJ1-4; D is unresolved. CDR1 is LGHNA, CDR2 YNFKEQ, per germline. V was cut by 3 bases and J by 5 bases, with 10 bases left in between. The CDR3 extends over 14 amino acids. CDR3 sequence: CASSHLVLNEKLFF. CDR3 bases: TGTGCCAGCAGCCACCTCGTTCTCAATGAAAAACTGTTTTTT.

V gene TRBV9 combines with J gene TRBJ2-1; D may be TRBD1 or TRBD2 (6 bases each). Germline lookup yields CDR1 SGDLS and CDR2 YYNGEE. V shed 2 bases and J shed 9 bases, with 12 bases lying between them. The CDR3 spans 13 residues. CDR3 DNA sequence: TGTGCCAGCAGCGTCCCTGAGGGGGGTGAGCAGTTCTTC. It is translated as CASSVPEGGEQFF.

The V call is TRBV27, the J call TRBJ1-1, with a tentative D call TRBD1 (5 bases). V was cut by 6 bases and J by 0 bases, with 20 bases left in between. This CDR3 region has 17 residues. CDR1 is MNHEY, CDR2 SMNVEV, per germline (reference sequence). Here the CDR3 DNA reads TGTGCCAGCAGACCCAGGGTGGGGCCCCTTATGAACACTGAAGCTTTCTTT. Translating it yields CASRPRVGPLMNTEAFF.

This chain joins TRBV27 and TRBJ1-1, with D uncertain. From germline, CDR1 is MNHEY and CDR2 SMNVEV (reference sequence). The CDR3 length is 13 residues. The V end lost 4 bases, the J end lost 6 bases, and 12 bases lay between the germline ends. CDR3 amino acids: CASSYSRVSEAFF. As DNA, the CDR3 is TGTGCCAGCAGTTACTCCCGGGTCTCTGAAGCTTTCTTT.

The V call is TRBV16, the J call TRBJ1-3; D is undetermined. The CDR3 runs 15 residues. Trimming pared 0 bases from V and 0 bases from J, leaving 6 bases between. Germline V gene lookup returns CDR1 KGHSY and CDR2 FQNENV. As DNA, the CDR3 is TGTGCCAGCAGCCAATCATTGCGCTCTGGAAACACCATATATTTT. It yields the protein CASSQSLRSGNTIYF.

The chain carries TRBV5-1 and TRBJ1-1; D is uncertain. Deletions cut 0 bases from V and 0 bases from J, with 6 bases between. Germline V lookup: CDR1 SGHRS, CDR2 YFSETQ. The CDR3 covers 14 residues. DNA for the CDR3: TGCGCCAGCAGCTTGGAGGGTGTGAACACTGAAGCTTTCTTT. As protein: CASSLEGVNTEAFF.

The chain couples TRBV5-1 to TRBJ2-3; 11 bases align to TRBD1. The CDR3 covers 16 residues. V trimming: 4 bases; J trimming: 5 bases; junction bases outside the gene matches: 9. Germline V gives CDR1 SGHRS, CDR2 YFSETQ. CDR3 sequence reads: CASSPRTGGGGDTQYF. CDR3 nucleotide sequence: TGCGCCAGCAGCCCACGGACAGGGGGCGGTGGAGATACGCAGTATTTT.

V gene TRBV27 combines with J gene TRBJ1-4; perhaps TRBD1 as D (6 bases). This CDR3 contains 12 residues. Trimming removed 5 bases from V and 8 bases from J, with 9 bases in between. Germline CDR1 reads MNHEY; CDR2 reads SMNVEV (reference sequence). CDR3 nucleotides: TGTGCCAGCAGTCCAGGACAGGAAAAACTGTTTTTT. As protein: CASSPGQEKLFF.

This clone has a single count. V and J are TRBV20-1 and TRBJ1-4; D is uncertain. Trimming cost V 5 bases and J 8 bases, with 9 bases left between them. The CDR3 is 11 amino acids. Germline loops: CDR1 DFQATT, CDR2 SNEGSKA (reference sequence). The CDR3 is CSAPQGEKLFF. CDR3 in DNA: TGCAGTGCTCCCCAAGGGGAAAAACTGTTTTTT.

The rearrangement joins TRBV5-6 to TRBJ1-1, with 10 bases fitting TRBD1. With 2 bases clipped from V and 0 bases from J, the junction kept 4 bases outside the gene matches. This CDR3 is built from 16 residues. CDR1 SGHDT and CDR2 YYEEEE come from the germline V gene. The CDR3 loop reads CASSFDRGPMNTEAFF. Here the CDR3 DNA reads TGTGCCAGCAGCTTCGACAGGGGGCCAATGAACACTGAAGCTTTCTTT.

CDR3 protein: CASSEEDRVDDIQYF. CDR3 DNA sequence: TGTGCCAGCAGTGAAGAGGACAGGGTCGATGACATTCAGTACTTC. This sequence joins TRBV2 and TRBJ2-4, with 8 bases fitting TRBD1. CDR3 length: 15 residues. V shed 1 base and J 8 bases; nucleotides not matched to a gene: 7. Germline V gives CDR1 SNHLY, CDR2 FYNNEI.

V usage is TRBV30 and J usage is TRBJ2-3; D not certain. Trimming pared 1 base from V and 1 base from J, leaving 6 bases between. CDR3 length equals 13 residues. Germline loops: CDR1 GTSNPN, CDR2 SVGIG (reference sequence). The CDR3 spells CAWSGWGTDTQYF. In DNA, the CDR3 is TGTGCCTGGAGTGGTTGGGGCACAGATACGCAGTATTTT.

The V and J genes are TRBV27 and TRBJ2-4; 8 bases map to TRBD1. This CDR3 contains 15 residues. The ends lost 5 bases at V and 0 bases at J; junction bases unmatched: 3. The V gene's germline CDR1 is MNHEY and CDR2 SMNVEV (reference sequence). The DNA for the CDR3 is TGTGCCAGCAGTGGCGGACAGGGAGCCAAAAACATTCAGTACTTC. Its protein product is CASSGGQGAKNIQYF.

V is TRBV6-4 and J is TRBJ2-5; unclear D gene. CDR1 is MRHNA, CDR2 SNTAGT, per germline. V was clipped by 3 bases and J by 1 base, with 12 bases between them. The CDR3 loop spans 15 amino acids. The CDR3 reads CASSELSMPQETQYF. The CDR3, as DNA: TGTGCCAGCAGTGAGTTAAGCATGCCCCAAGAGACCCAGTACTTC.